This TCR beta chain was profiled in a study of cytomegalovirus exposure and HLA in healthy donors. Findings of the study overall: In a later analysis, a genetic analysis reported fewer productive-TCR N-insertions in an Asian-associated ancestry cluster than the cohort average.

Comment on this clone: The antigen is unknown.

60 Vbeta and 13 Jbeta primers were used in PCR. Data came from immunoSEQ multiplex PCR; TCRdb stores just in-frame clones and leaves some out. The profile shows 130,000 to 150,000 clones, approximately 73% of them singletons. V lost 5 bases to trimming and J lost 2 bases, with 16 bases between them. Germline CDR1 SGHTA, CDR2 FQGNSA. The CDR3 consists of 16 residues. This rearrangement joins TRBV7-2 to TRBJ1-5, with D perhaps TRBD1 (5 bases). The material sequenced was PBMCs. The sequence was obtained from a woman aged 18-30 years in good health and CMV-seronegative. The chain's CDR3 is CASSPRRGVGNQPQHF. CDR3 sequence (DNA): TGTGCCAGCAGCCCCCGACGGGGGGTGGGCAATCAGCCCCAGCATTTT.